These T cell receptor beta chains were read from a single sample in a study of blood T cell repertoires in COVID-19. Only in-frame clones appear in the TCRdb table, and some are missing; sequencing was by immunoSEQ multiplex PCR. The repertoire includes roughly 70,000 clones, around 92% of them detected once, and roughly 1.4% sits in the top ten. Sample: peripheral blood. The receptors stem from a man in his 60s with acute or convalescent COVID-19. The CDR3 runs from the conserved cysteine through the conserved F or W. Fields, in order: D gene, clone size, V gene, CDR3 protein. A D gene is named only where the DNA matches it firmly. Some rows mark clone size as missing; the rest say once, few, many or name a class of expanded clone.

d_gene: TRBD1; abundance: .; v_gene: TRBV7-2; CDR3aa: CASSPRGGLGNQPQHF
d_gene: .; abundance: .; v_gene: TRBV24-1; CDR3aa: CATSQGGTDTQYF
d_gene: .; abundance: few; v_gene: TRBV9; CDR3aa: CASSVGGEGGNTIYF
d_gene: TRBD1; abundance: .; v_gene: TRBV2; CDR3aa: CASSARGQEINYGYTF
d_gene: .; abundance: once; v_gene: TRBV18; CDR3aa: CASSPPRGTGYGYTF
d_gene: TRBD1; abundance: .; v_gene: TRBV19; CDR3aa: CASSTQQGQTQYF
d_gene: TRBD1; abundance: .; v_gene: TRBV3-1/TRBV3-2; CDR3aa: CASSHGQGVMEETQYF
d_gene: .; abundance: .; v_gene: TRBV4-1; CDR3aa: CASSQSEQGLSSYNSPLHF
d_gene: .; abundance: .; v_gene: TRBV6-4; CDR3aa: CASSDRVNTEAFF
d_gene: .; abundance: once; v_gene: TRBV7-2; CDR3aa: CASSLAPPMNRGGKNIQYF
d_gene: TRBD2; abundance: .; v_gene: TRBV3-1/TRBV3-2; CDR3aa: CASSQFLSSGGRSYEQYF
d_gene: .; abundance: once; v_gene: TRBV18; CDR3aa: CASSQLQRPSYEQYF
d_gene: .; abundance: .; v_gene: TRBV5-1; CDR3aa: CASSPMDSAYSGANVLTF
d_gene: .; abundance: .; v_gene: TRBV19; CDR3aa: CASSEGPGADTQYF
d_gene: TRBD1; abundance: medium-sized; v_gene: TRBV3-1/TRBV3-2; CDR3aa: CASSLLSGGAYGYTF
d_gene: TRBD1; abundance: .; v_gene: TRBV29-1; CDR3aa: CSVGGGTGRAFF
d_gene: .; abundance: .; v_gene: TRBV6-1; CDR3aa: CASSEDFLTDTQYF
d_gene: .; abundance: .; v_gene: TRBV30; CDR3aa: CAWSVQANQPQHF
d_gene: .; abundance: .; v_gene: TRBV5-4; CDR3aa: CASSLGGELMNTEAFF
d_gene: .; abundance: .; v_gene: TRBV30; CDR3aa: CAGGRDLNYGYTF
d_gene: TRBD1; abundance: .; v_gene: TRBV6-6; CDR3aa: CASMAGTGPRRTLHF
d_gene: TRBD1; abundance: .; v_gene: TRBV2; CDR3aa: CASRSGTAGNTIYF
d_gene: .; abundance: .; v_gene: TRBV10-3; CDR3aa: CAISERDTSYEQYF
d_gene: .; abundance: .; v_gene: TRBV5-1; CDR3aa: CASSQRGSGNTIYF
d_gene: .; abundance: .; v_gene: TRBV19; CDR3aa: CASSFSSGTEAFF
d_gene: TRBD1; abundance: once; v_gene: TRBV5-1; CDR3aa: CASSQRTGVNYGYTF
d_gene: .; abundance: .; v_gene: TRBV4-1; CDR3aa: CASSQHGQGADTQYF
d_gene: .; abundance: .; v_gene: TRBV7-2; CDR3aa: CASSYDSGDTEAFF
d_gene: .; abundance: .; v_gene: TRBV6-5; CDR3aa: CASSYGERRGYTF
d_gene: .; abundance: few; v_gene: TRBV2; CDR3aa: CASSEFYSNQPQHF
d_gene: TRBD1; abundance: once; v_gene: TRBV7-3; CDR3aa: CASSRISPGTGADTQYF
d_gene: .; abundance: .; v_gene: TRBV11-2; CDR3aa: CASIPKGYDQPQHF
d_gene: TRBD1; abundance: .; v_gene: TRBV5-1; CDR3aa: CASREGATSYEQYF
d_gene: TRBD1; abundance: .; v_gene: TRBV2; CDR3aa: CASIRTGHMDEQFF
d_gene: .; abundance: .; v_gene: TRBV5-1; CDR3aa: CASSLAPGGIGETQYF
d_gene: .; abundance: .; v_gene: TRBV19; CDR3aa: CASSMSTSGQPLEQYF
d_gene: TRBD1; abundance: .; v_gene: TRBV10-3; CDR3aa: CAITIGQGGYGYTF
d_gene: TRBD1; abundance: .; v_gene: TRBV6-6; CDR3aa: CASSRTRQGPAGNTIYF
d_gene: .; abundance: few; v_gene: TRBV7-9; CDR3aa: CASSRGDSLYNEQFF
d_gene: .; abundance: .; v_gene: TRBV30; CDR3aa: CAWSIGVDYEQYF